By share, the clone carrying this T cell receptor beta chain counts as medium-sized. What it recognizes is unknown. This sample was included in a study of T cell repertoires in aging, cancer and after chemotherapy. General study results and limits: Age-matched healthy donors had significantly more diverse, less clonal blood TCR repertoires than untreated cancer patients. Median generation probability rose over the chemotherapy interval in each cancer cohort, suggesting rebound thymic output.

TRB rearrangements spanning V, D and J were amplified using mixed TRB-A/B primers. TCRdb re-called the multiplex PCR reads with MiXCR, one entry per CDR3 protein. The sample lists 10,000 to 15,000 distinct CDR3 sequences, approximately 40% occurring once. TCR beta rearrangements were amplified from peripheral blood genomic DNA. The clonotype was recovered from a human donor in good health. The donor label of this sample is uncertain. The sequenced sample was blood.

The DNA for the CDR3 is TGTGCCTATAACAGGGGTACTAATTCACCCCTCCACTTT. As protein: CAYNRGTNSPLHF. The gene calls are TRBV30 and TRBJ1-6; 7 bases line up with TRBD1. Germline V lookup: CDR1 GTSNPN, CDR2 SVGIG (reference sequence). V gave up 7 bases and J gave up 6 bases; unmatched junction bases: 6. This CDR3 comprises 13 residues.